This T cell receptor beta chain appears in the sequencing data of a study of cytomegalovirus exposure and HLA in healthy donors. Study details: Out of about 170 million T cells, an earlier analysis found over 90 million unique TCR beta sequences in total. The study, taken as a whole, reports: The authors listed 164 TCR beta chains as cytomegalovirus-associated.

This PCR relied on a set of 60 Vbeta primers and 13 Jbeta primers. Clones were read by immunoSEQ multiplex PCR, and TCRdb kept only the in-frame ones, dropping some. The data show approximately 170,000 clones, under 90% seen once. With 5 bases removed from V and 5 bases from J, the gap between germline ends came to 16 bases. This CDR3 region has 15 residues. Germline-derived CDR1 and CDR2 are SGHRS and YFSETQ. In nominal health when sampled, donors likely had unrecorded immune exposures nonetheless. About this clone itself: Its cognate antigen is unknown.

This chain joins TRBV5-1 and TRBJ2-2; possible D gene TRBD2, 7 bases. The clonotype was recovered from a male donor in good health and CMV-seronegative. Sequencing used PBMCs. The DNA of the CDR3 is TGCGCCAGCAGAGTGGCGGGGGCGAGGACCGGGGAGCTGTTTTTT. Protein product: CASRVAGARTGELFF.